This T cell receptor (beta chain) was sequenced for a study of Graves' ophthalmopathy and Graves' hyperthyroidism. Study-level points and caveats: Among expanded thyroid clonotypes above 0.001 frequency, most also occurred in blood. With a specificity of 72.22% and a sensitivity of about 70%, the model predicted ophthalmopathy progression.

CDR3 regions of TCR beta were amplified from RNA transcripts. Investigators did first-round RT-PCR with HTBI primers, then second-round multiplex PCR. Each CDR3 protein is one row after TCRdb ran MiXCR on the multiplex PCR reads. The sample holds 450,000 or so distinct CDR3 sequences, about an eighth seen once. Trimming removed 1 base from V and 2 bases from J, with 15 bases in between. The CDR3 spans 17 residues. This clonotype was recorded at least ten times. As yet, its antigen is unknown. Exclusion covered patients with other autoimmune diseases or uncontrolled infections (as well as pregnancy or lactation). The PBMC fraction was derived from about 9.5 ml of fresh peripheral blood.

The sequence derives from a woman aged 30 to 39 with Graves' ophthalmopathy. The sample consisted of blood. J is TRBJ1-5 and V is TRBV12-3 or TRBV12-4; D is uncertain. The DNA for the CDR3 is TGTGCCAGCAGTTTAGAATTTAGGCAGGAGGGCAATCAGCCCCAGCATTTT. It is translated as CASSLEFRQEGNQPQHF.